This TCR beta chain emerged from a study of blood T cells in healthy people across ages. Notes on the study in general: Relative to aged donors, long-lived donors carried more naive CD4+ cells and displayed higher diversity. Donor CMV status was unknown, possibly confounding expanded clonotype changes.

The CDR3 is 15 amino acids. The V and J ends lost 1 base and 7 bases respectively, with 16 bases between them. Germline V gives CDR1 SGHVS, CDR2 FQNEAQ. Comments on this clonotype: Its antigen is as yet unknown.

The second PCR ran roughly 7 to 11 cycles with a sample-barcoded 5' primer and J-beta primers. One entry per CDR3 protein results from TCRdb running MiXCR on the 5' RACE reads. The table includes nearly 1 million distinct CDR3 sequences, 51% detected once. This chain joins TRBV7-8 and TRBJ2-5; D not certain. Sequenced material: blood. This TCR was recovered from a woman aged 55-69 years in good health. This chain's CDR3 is CASSLVGGLSRTQYF. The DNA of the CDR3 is TGTGCCAGCAGCTTAGTCGGTGGTTTGTCCAGGACCCAGTACTTC.